This T cell receptor beta chain was recovered during a study of CD8 T cells in Susac syndrome. cDNA came from around 0.54 to 1 ug RNA primed by random hexamers. TCRdb independently ran MiXCR on the immunoSEQ multiplex PCR reads; one entry per CDR3 protein. This sample has some 90,000 distinct CDR3 sequences, with about 93% found just once. Germline CDR1 and CDR2: MNHEY and SVGAGI. V lost 6 bases, J lost 5 bases, and 9 bases stayed unmatched. This CDR3 has 14 residues. The genes are TRBV6-5 and TRBJ1-1, with 7 bases identical to TRBD1. The clonotype was recovered from a human donor in good health. The specimen sequenced was CD8+ T cells from PBMCs. The DNA for the CDR3 is TGTGCCAGCAGCCTACAGGGGCGAAGGACTGAAGCTTTCTTT. It encodes CASSLQGRRTEAFF.